The 8 T cell receptor beta chains in this list originate from one sample, sequenced in a study of T cells in Graves' hyperthyroidism and ophthalmopathy. The investigators amplified TCR beta CDR3 regions from RNA transcripts. The TCR CDR3 was amplified in a first-round RT-PCR using the HTBI primer set. In TCRdb, the multiplex PCR reads were re-called with MiXCR into one record per CDR3 protein. The sample lists under 400,000 distinct CDR3 sequences; 20% to 25% were seen once. The sample was blood. Receptor source: a man aged 45-60 years with Graves' hyperthyroidism.

V and J are TRBV11-3 and TRBJ2-7; either TRBD1 or TRBD2 may supply D (5 bases each). The CDR3 runs 13 residues. Trimming took 5 bases from V and 2 from J, leaving 10 bases between them. From germline, CDR1 is SGHNT and CDR2 YENEEA. In DNA form, the CDR3 reads TGTGCCAGCAGCCGGGACGGTGCCTACGAGCAGTACTTC. Its protein is CASSRDGAYEQYF.

This clonotype was picked up many times. The chain joins TRBV11-2 to TRBJ2-3; 8 nucleotides line up with TRBD2. V lost 6 bases, J lost 3 bases, and 2 bases stayed unmatched. This CDR3 has 13 residues. Germline CDR1 and CDR2: SGHAT and FQNNGV. The CDR3 sequence is CASRIAGTDTQYF. The CDR3 DNA sequence: TGTGCCAGCAGGATAGCGGGAACAGATACGCAGTATTTT.

This clonotype has only one observation. This chain joins TRBV20-1 and TRBJ2-5; 10 positions agree with TRBD2. The CDR3 loop spans 15 amino acids. Looked up from germline, CDR1 is DFQATT and CDR2 is SNEGSKA (reference sequence). J was trimmed by 3 bases and V by 6 bases; bases with no gene match: 10. The CDR3 DNA is TGCAGTGCGAGTCATCCCGGACTAGCGGAAGAGACCCAGTACTTC. Its protein is CSASHPGLAEETQYF.

The rearrangement uses TRBV20-1 and TRBJ2-2, with TRBD2 matching over 8 bases. Germline values: CDR1 DFQATT, CDR2 SNEGSKA (reference sequence). V was clipped by 3 bases and J by 4 bases; unmatched bases: 10. The CDR3 is 16 amino acids. The CDR3 DNA reads TGCAGTGCTAGTGCGCAGGTGCTAGCGGGCACCGGGGAGCTGTTTTTT. It codes for CSASAQVLAGTGELFF.

The V gene is TRBV10-3, the J gene TRBJ2-1, with D possibly TRBD2 on 6 matching bases. This CDR3 is 13 amino acids long. In germline, CDR1 is ENHRY, CDR2 SYGVKD. Trimming left V 8 bases short and J 5 bases short, with 13 bases between. The CDR3 here is CAIWRDPNNEQFF. The CDR3 region has the DNA TGTGCCATCTGGCGGGACCCGAACAATGAGCAGTTCTTC.

This clonotype appeared a few times. The CDR3 here is CASSFNRGRSQETQYF. As DNA, the CDR3 is TGTGCCAGCAGTTTCAACAGGGGGCGATCCCAAGAGACCCAGTACTTC. This sequence joins TRBV12-3 or TRBV12-4 and TRBJ2-5; 9 nucleotides match TRBD1. The CDR3 totals 16 residues. V shed 3 bases and J 1 base; nucleotides not matched to a gene: 6.

The chain has TRBV28 and TRBJ1-4, with D perhaps matching TRBD1 (5 bases). CDR3 length: 14 residues. The germline V gene has CDR1 MDHEN and CDR2 SYDVKM. Trimming pared 6 bases from V and 7 bases from J, leaving 15 bases between. The CDR3 reads CASSIPRVGEKLFF. CDR3 sequence (DNA): TGTGCCAGCAGCATCCCCAGGGTGGGTGAAAAACTGTTTTTT.

This chain uses TRBV3-1 with TRBJ2-7; tentatively, D is TRBD1 or TRBD2 (5 bases each). V lost 1 base to trimming and J lost 6 bases, with 16 bases between them. The CDR3 length is 15 residues. Germline V CDR1 and CDR2: LGHDT, YNNKEL (reference sequence). The CDR3 bases are TGTGCCAGCAGCCAAGCTACGGGACCTAAAGCCGAGCAGTACTTC. It encodes CASSQATGPKAEQYF.